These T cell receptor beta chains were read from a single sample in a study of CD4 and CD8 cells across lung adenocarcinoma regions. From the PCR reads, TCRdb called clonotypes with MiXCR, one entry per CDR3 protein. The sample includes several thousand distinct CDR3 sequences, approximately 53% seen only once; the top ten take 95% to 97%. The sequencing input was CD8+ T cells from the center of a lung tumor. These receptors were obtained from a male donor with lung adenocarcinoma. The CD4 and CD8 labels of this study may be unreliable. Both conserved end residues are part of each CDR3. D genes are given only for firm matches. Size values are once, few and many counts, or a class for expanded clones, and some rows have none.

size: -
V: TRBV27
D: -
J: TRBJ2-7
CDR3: CASSPPGQGSGEQYF
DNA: TGTGCCAGCAGTCCGCCGGGACAAGGGAGTGGGGAGCAGTACTTC

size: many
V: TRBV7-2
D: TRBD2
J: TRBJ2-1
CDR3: CASSPSGYKFNEQFF
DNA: TGTGCCAGCAGCCCTAGCGGGTACAAGTTCAATGAGCAGTTCTTC

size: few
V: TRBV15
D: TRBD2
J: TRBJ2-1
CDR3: CATSRDPGQGGEQFF
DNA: TGTGCCACCAGCAGAGATCCCGGGCAGGGAGGGGAGCAGTTCTTC

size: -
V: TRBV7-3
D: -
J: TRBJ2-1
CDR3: CASSRDRNNEQFF
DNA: TGTGCCAGCAGCCGTGACAGAAACAATGAGCAGTTCTTC

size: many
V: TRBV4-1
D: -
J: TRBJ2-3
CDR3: CASTAETSTDTQYF
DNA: TGCGCCAGCACAGCGGAAACTAGCACAGATACGCAGTATTTT

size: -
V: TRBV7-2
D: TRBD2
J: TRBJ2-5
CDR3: CASSSGSEETQYF
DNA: TGTGCCAGCAGCAGCGGGAGTGAAGAGACCCAGTACTTC

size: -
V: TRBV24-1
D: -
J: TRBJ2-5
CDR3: CATSDPIADAQYF
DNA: TGTGCCACCAGTGATCCGATCGCAGACGCGCAGTACTTC

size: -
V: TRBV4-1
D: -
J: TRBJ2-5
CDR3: CASSQEARYQETQYF
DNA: TGCGCCAGCAGCCAAGAGGCCCGGTACCAAGAGACCCAGTACTTC

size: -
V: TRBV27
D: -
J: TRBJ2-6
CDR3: CASSLSTGTGANVLTF
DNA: TGTGCCAGCAGTTTATCAACAGGGACTGGGGCCAACGTCCTGACTTTC

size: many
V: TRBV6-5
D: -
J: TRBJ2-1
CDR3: CASSYPFGNINEQFF
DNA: TGTGCCAGCAGCTACCCCTTTGGGAATATCAATGAGCAGTTCTTC

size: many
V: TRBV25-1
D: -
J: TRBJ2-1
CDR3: CASSEGTLEQFF
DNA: TGTGCCAGCAGCGAGGGGACGCTTGAGCAGTTCTTC

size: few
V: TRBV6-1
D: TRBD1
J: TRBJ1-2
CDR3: CASRDRGNTNYGYTF
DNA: TGTGCCAGCAGGGACAGGGGAAATACTAACTATGGCTACACCTTC

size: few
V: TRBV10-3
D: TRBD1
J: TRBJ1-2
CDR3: CAISDDRGHGYTF
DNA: TGTGCCATCAGTGATGACAGGGGCCATGGCTACACCTTC

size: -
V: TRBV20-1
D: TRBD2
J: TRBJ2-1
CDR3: CSAFGLAYYNEQFF
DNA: TGCAGTGCCTTCGGACTAGCGTATTACAATGAGCAGTTCTTC

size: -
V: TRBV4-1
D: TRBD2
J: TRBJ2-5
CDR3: CASSQGPGLAGGKETQYF
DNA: TGCGCCAGCAGCCAGGGTCCCGGACTAGCGGGAGGGAAAGAGACCCAGTACTTC

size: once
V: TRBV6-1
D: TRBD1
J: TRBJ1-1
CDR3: CASRGTGNTEAFF
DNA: TGTGCCAGCAGGGGGACAGGGAACACTGAAGCTTTCTTT

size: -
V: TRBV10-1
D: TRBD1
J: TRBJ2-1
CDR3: CASSDLGTGGWNEQFF
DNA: TGCGCCAGCAGTGACCTCGGGACAGGGGGTTGGAATGAGCAGTTCTTC

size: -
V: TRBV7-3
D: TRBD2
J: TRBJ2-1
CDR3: CASSPVAGVTSEQFF
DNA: TGTGCCAGCAGCCCCGTAGCGGGAGTAACTTCTGAGCAGTTCTTC

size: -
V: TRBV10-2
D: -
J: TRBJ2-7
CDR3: CASSTIQAYEQYF
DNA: TGCGCCAGCAGTACCATACAGGCCTACGAGCAGTACTTC

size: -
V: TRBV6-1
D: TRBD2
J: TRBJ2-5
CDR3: CASSNPSGGPPETQYF
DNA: TGTGCCAGCAGTAATCCTAGCGGGGGGCCTCCCGAGACCCAGTACTTC

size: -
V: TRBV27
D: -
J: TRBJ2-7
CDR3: CASSWGSEQYF
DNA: TGTGCCAGCAGTTGGGGGAGCGAGCAGTACTTC

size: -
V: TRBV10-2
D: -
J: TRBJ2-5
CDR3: CASADFEETQYF
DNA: TGCGCCAGCGCGGACTTCGAAGAGACCCAGTACTTC

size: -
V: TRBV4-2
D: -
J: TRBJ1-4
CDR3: CASSQDLTEEKLFF
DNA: TGTGCCAGCAGCCAAGATCTTACAGAAGAAAAACTGTTTTTT

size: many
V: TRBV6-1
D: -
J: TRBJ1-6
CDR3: CASRRVSESPLHF
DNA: TGTGCCAGCCGCAGGGTTTCGGAATCACCCCTCCACTTT

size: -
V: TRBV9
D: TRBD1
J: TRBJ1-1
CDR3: CASSPRDRGPYTEAFF
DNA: TGTGCCAGCAGCCCCCGGGACAGGGGCCCCTACACTGAAGCTTTCTTT

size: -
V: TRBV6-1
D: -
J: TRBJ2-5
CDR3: CASSPRIQETQYF
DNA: TGTGCCAGCAGTCCAAGGATCCAAGAGACCCAGTACTTC

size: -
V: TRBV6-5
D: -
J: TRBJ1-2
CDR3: CASSYVGRRAETGGYTF
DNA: TGTGCCAGCAGTTACGTCGGGCGTAGAGCAGAAACAGGTGGCTACACCTTC

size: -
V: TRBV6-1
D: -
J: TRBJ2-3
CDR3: CASSKGTDTQYF
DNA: TGTGCCAGCAGCAAGGGCACAGATACGCAGTATTTT

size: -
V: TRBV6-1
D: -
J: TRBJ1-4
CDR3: CASSDMALRGEKLFF
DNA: TGTGCCAGCAGTGATATGGCGTTAAGGGGTGAAAAACTGTTTTTT

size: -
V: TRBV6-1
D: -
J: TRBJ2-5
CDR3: CASSRSLEETQYF
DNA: TGTGCCAGCAGCCGTTCGTTGGAGGAGACCCAGTACTTC

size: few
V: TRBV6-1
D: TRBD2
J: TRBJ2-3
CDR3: CASSPLASGGTDTQYF
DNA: TGTGCCAGCAGTCCACTAGCTAGCGGGGGCACAGATACGCAGTATTTT

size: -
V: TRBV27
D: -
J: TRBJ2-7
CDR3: CASSSHAGQRHEQYF
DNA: TGTGCCAGCAGTTCGCATGCCGGGCAGAGACACGAGCAGTACTTC

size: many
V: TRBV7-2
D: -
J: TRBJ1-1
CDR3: CASSPGQNTEAFF
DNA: TGTGCCAGCAGCCCCGGACAGAACACTGAAGCTTTCTTT

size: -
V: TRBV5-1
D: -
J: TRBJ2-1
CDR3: CASSLGGPYNEQFF
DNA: TGCGCCAGCAGCTTGGGGGGCCCTTACAATGAGCAGTTCTTC

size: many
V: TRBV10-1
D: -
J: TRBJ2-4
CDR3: CAGPSDRINIQYF
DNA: TGCGCCGGCCCGTCGGACAGAATAAACATTCAGTACTTC

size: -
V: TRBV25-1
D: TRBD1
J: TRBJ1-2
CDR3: CARAKQGGEGYTF
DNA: TGTGCCAGAGCGAAGCAGGGGGGTGAGGGCTACACCTTC

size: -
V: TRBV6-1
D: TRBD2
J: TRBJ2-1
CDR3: CASSEFEREDYNEQFF
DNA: TGTGCCAGCAGTGAATTCGAGCGGGAGGACTACAATGAGCAGTTCTTC

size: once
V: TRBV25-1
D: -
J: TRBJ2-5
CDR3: CASSEYMKGGQYF
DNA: TGTGCCAGCAGTGAATATATGAAGGGGGGGCAGTACTTC

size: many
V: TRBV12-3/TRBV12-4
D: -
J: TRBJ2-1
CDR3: CASSFLGTDVFF
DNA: TGTGCCAGCAGTTTTCTCGGAACTGATGTGTTCTTC

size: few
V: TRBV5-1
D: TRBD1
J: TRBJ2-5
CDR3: CASSLTPDRVETQYF
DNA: TGCGCCAGCAGCTTGACCCCAGACAGGGTGGAGACCCAGTACTTC

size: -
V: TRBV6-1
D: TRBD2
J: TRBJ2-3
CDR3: CASSAQLAGADTQYF
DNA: TGTGCCAGCAGTGCCCAACTAGCGGGAGCAGATACGCAGTATTTT

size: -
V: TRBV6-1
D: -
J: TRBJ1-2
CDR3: CASSEPPVGYTF
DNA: TGTGCCAGCAGTGAACCCCCCGTCGGCTACACCTTC

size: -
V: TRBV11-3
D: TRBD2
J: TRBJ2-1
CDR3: CASSLTSGGNYNEQFF
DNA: TGTGCCAGCAGCTTGACTAGCGGGGGCAATTACAATGAGCAGTTCTTC